One and the same sample provided the 17 T cell receptor beta chains below, sequenced in a study of cytomegalovirus exposure and HLA in healthy donors. Method: immunoSEQ multiplex PCR; TCRdb's copy keeps in-frame clones and lacks some. The table has some 98,000 clones, roughly nine tenths seen once; the top ten hold approximately 4%. Sequencing was done on a sample of PBMCs. All receptors come from a woman in her 30s in good health and CMV-seronegative.

The chain uses TRBV9 and TRBJ1-1; D is possibly TRBD1 (5 bases). V lost 0 bases and J lost 4, with 16 bases in between. The germline CDR1 and CDR2 sequences are SGDLS and YYNGEE. The CDR3 length is 16 residues. This chain's CDR3 is CASSVGIKGGTTEAFF. The DNA of the CDR3 is TGTGCCAGCAGCGTAGGAATTAAGGGAGGGACCACTGAAGCTTTCTTT.

The sample holds a few counts of this clone. V is TRBV5-1 and J is TRBJ2-7; D is possibly TRBD1 (5 bases). Trimming pared 4 bases from V and 3 bases from J, leaving 11 bases between. The CDR3 sequence is 13 residues long. Germline CDR1 is SGHRS and CDR2 is YFSETQ. The CDR3 DNA sequence: TGCGCCAGCAGCGCGACAGTCTTCTACGAGCAGTACTTC. Protein: CASSATVFYEQYF.

The chain uses TRBV10-1 and TRBJ2-7, with D perhaps TRBD2 (7 bases). The CDR3 runs to 14 residues. Germline V lookup: CDR1 WNHNN, CDR2 SYGVQD (reference sequence). Trimming removed 9 bases from V and 3 bases from J, with 18 bases in between. Here the CDR3 reads CASPGGLEGYEQYF. The CDR3 coding sequence is TGCGCCAGTCCCGGGGGGCTGGAGGGCTACGAGCAGTACTTC.

This clone has only one observation. Compared with germline, one end of the junction differs, possibly owing to a read error. V is TRBV7-7 and J is TRBJ1-1; D gene ambiguous. Germline CDR1 reads SSHAT; CDR2 reads FNYEAQ (reference sequence). The CDR3 has 13 amino acids. The DNA for the CDR3 is TGTGCTAGCAGCGCGCGCCAGAACACTGAAGCTTTCTTT. Translated, it gives CASSARQNTEAFF. Looking up the rest from reference TRBV7-7 and TRBJ1-1 gives the full variable domain: GAGVSQSPRYKVTKRGQDVTLRCDPISSHATLYWYQQALGQGPEFLTYFNYEAQPDKSGLPSDRFSAERPEGSISTLTIQRTEQRDSAMYRCASSARQNTEAFFGQGTRLTVV.

The genes are TRBV18 and TRBJ1-2; no reliable D call. Germline V gives CDR1 KGHSH, CDR2 LQKENI. The germline V and J ends were trimmed by 0 bases and 4 bases, with 9 bases remaining between them. CDR3 length: 14 amino acids. The CDR3 coding sequence is TGTGCCAGCTCACCACCAGGAGCTGGCTATGGCTACACCTTC. Residues: CASSPPGAGYGYTF.

The V and J genes are TRBV11-2 and TRBJ2-2; D is possibly TRBD1 (6 bases). Per the germline V gene, CDR1 is SGHAT and CDR2 is FQNNGV. This CDR3 has 16 residues. Trimming took 0 bases from V and 5 from J, leaving 13 bases between them. This CDR3 is CASSLEGAASTGELFF. The CDR3 DNA reads TGTGCCAGCAGCTTAGAGGGGGCGGCTTCAACCGGGGAGCTGTTTTTT.

The chain combines TRBV7-2 with TRBJ2-7; no clear D gene. The CDR3 contains 11 residues. CDR1 SGHTA and CDR2 FQGNSA come from the germline V gene. The V gene lost 5 bases and the J gene lost 4 bases, with 6 bases spanning the gap. The CDR3 DNA follows: TGTGCCAGCAGCCCTCGGTACGAGCAGTACTTC. Translated, it gives CASSPRYEQYF.

The V and J genes are TRBV7-3 and TRBJ2-1; tentatively, D is TRBD2 (5 bases). From germline, CDR1 is SGHTA and CDR2 FQGTGA. CDR3 length: 14 amino acids. V lost 5 bases to trimming and J lost 7 bases, with 15 bases between them. CDR3 DNA: TGTGCCAGCAGCCCATCGGCCTCGGGGAATGAGCAGTTCTTC. Its translation is CASSPSASGNEQFF.

The chain carries TRBV7-8 and TRBJ1-2, with 9 bases identical to TRBD1. After removal of 5 bases from V and 4 bases from J, the junction contained 8 bases not matched to a gene. The CDR3 consists of 15 residues. Germline V lookup: CDR1 SGHVS, CDR2 FQNEAQ. The CDR3 is CASSPNRGLVYGYTF. The CDR3, as DNA: TGTGCCAGCAGCCCAAACAGGGGGCTGGTCTATGGCTACACCTTC. Looking up the rest from reference TRBV7-8 and TRBJ1-2 gives the full variable domain: GAGVSQSPRYKVAKRGQDVALRCDPISGHVSLFWYQQALGQGPEFLTYFQNEAQLDKSGLPSDRFFAERPEGSVSTLKIQRTQQEDSAVYLCASSPNRGLVYGYTFGSGTRLTVV.

V and J are TRBV25-1 and TRBJ2-5; TRBD2 might be the D (6 bases). V was cut by 4 bases and J by 5 bases, with 23 bases left in between. Germline CDR1 and CDR2: MGHDK and SYGVNS. The CDR3 extends over 17 amino acids. The CDR3 DNA reads as TGTGCCAGCAGTGGGGGGGTCACGGGACGGCCTCGGGAGACCCAGTACTTC. Its translation: CASSGGVTGRPRETQYF. The variable domain in full, with the rest retrieved from reference TRBV25-1 and TRBJ2-5, is EADIYQTPRYLVIGTGKKITLECSQTMGHDKMYWYQQDPGMELHLIHYSYGVNSTEKGDLSSESTVSRIRTEHFPLTLESARPSHTSQYLCASSGGVTGRPRETQYFGPGTRLLVL.

DNA of the CDR3: TGTGCCAGCACCCGAGGGGAGGGGGGCCAAGAGACCCAGTACTTC. As protein: CASTRGEGGQETQYF. The V call is TRBV6-5, the J call TRBJ2-5; possibly TRBD2 for D (7 bases). The V and J ends lost 7 bases and 1 base respectively, with 16 bases between them. This CDR3 is 15 amino acids long. Germline-derived CDR1 and CDR2 are MNHEY and SVGAGI.

The chain joins TRBV7-8 to TRBJ1-2; D unresolved. V lost 5 bases and J lost 0, with 19 bases in between. Germline assignment: CDR1 SGHVS and CDR2 FQNEAQ. The CDR3 contains 17 residues. The CDR3 DNA is TGTGCCAGCAGCCGATTTCCTGAGACTGAAGCTAACTATGGCTACACCTTC. Translated, it gives CASSRFPETEANYGYTF.

This rearrangement joins TRBV7-9 to TRBJ2-5; the match to TRBD2 covers 12 bases. Germline V gene data show CDR1 as SEHNR and CDR2 as FQNEAQ (reference sequence). Trimming took 2 bases from V and 5 from J; bases not matched to a gene: 6. The CDR3 contains 16 residues. CDR3: CASSLSSGRAWETQYF. CDR3 sequence (DNA): TGTGCCAGCAGCTTATCTAGCGGGAGGGCCTGGGAGACCCAGTACTTC.

This clone was recorded once. This chain links TRBV5-1 with TRBJ2-5; 7 bases fit TRBD2. The CDR3 loop spans 14 amino acids. Germline-derived CDR1 and CDR2 are SGHRS and YFSETQ. The V gene end was trimmed by 4 bases and the J gene end by 5 bases; junction bases not matched to a gene: 8. CDR3 region: CASSTGGSTETQYF. CDR3 in DNA: TGCGCCAGCAGCACTGGCGGGAGTACCGAGACCCAGTACTTC. Using reference TRBV5-1 and TRBJ2-5 for the parts outside the CDR3, the full variable domain is KAGVTQTPRYLIKTRGQQVTLSCSPISGHRSVSWYQQTPGQGLQFLFEYFSETQRNKGNFPGRFSGRQFSNSRSEMNVSTLELGDSALYLCASSTGGSTETQYFGPGTRLLVL.

The V gene is TRBV27, the J gene TRBJ2-2, with 8 bases identical to TRBD2. This CDR3 has 17 amino acids. The V segment lost 5 bases and the J segment 3 bases; nucleotides outside the gene matches: 11. Germline-derived CDR1 and CDR2 are MNHEY and SMNVEV (reference sequence). This CDR3 is CASSPMVAGMDTGELFF. CDR3 bases: TGTGCCAGCAGTCCCATGGTAGCGGGGATGGACACCGGGGAGCTGTTTTTT.

This chain joins TRBV5-4 and TRBJ2-3, with D possibly being TRBD2 (6 bases). V lost 4 bases to trimming and J lost 8 bases, with 29 bases between them. This CDR3 region has 18 residues. CDR1 and CDR2 (germline): SGHNT, YYREEE (reference sequence). In DNA form, the CDR3 reads TGTGCCAGCAGCGGGGTCCTGGGCGGTACCATAGGAGGGAGTACGCAGTATTTT. Amino acids: CASSGVLGGTIGGSTQYF.

The genes are TRBV4-1 and TRBJ1-1, with a possible D match to TRBD1 (6 bases). Deletions cut 0 bases from V and 0 bases from J, with 14 bases between. Per the germline V gene, CDR1 is MGHRA and CDR2 is YSYEKL. CDR3 length: 17 amino acids. CDR3 residues: CASSQELQGIMNTEAFF. For the CDR3, the DNA is TGCGCCAGCAGCCAAGAGTTGCAGGGGATCATGAACACTGAAGCTTTCTTT.